This TCR beta chain was recovered during a study of blood T cell repertoires in COVID-19. The repertoire was sequenced with immunoSEQ multiplex PCR; TCRdb's copy has only in-frame clones and lacks some. The sample has some 150,000 clones; approximately 83% are singletons. The CDR3 spans 14 residues. Germline loops: CDR1 SQVTM, CDR2 ANQGSEA. V lost 7 bases and J lost 1; bases outside the gene matches: 8. The rearrangement links TRBV29-1 to TRBJ2-5, with TRBD1 matching over 8 bases. The sample taken for sequencing was peripheral blood. The receptor was derived from a woman aged 55-69 years with COVID-19, enrolled during active disease. This chain's CDR3 is CSGRGQGGQETQYF. For the CDR3, the DNA is TGCAGCGGACGAGGACAGGGAGGCCAAGAGACCCAGTACTTC.